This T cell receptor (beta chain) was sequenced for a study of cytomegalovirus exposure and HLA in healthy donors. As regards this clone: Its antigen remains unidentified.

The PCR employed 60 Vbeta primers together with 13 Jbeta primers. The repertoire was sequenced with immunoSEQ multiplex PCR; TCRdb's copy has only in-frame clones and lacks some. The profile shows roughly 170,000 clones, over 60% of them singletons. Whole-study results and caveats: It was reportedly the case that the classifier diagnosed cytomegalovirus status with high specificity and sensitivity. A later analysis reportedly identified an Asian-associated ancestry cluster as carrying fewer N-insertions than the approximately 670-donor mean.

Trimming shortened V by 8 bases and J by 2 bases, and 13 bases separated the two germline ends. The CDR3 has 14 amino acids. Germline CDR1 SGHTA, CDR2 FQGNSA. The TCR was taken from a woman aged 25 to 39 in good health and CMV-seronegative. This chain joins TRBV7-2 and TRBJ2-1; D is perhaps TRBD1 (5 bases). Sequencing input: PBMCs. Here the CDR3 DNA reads TGTGCCAGCGAAATAGGGGTCCCCTACAATGAGCAGTTCTTC. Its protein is CASEIGVPYNEQFF.